This T cell receptor (beta chain) derives from a study of T cells expressing NK-cell markers. At the level of the study: TCR beta repertoires came from sorted CD3+CD56+NKG2C+, CD3+CD56+NKG2C- and CD3+CD56-NKG2C+ T cells.

Overall study results and limits: Where several donors were concerned, these clonotypes also led the CD3+CD56-NKG2C+ fraction. In a handful of donors, dominant CD3+CD56+NKG2C+ clones formed about 1.0-7.0% of CD8+ cells.

Germline-derived CDR1 and CDR2 are SQVTM and ANQGSEA. This CDR3 has 14 residues. TCRdb re-called the 5' RACE reads; every CDR3 protein appears as one record, without DNA. This table lists under 200,000 distinct CDR3 sequences. Points on this clonotype: Its antigen is still unknown.

The clonotype comes from a woman aged 18-70 years in good health. Sequenced: blood T cells: a sorted CD56 or NKG2C T cell subset, CD4+ or CD8+ T cells, or bulk PBMC T cells (not recorded which). The chain is built from TRBV29-1 and TRBJ2-7; TCRdb names TRBD2, which stays unverified in the absence of DNA. The CDR3 sequence is CSASVYAGPYEQYF.